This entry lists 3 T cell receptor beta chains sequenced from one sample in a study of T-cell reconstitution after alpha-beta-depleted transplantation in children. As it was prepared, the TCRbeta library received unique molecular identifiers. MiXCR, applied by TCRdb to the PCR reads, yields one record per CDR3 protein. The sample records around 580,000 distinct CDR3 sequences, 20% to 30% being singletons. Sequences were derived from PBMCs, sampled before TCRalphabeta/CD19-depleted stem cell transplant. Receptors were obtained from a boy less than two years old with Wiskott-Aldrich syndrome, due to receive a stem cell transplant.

In DNA form, the CDR3 reads TGCAGTGCTAGTAGCCCGGGACCATTTAGCAATCAGCCCCAGCATTTT. Protein sequence: CSASSPGPFSNQPQHF. The V call is TRBV20-1, the J call TRBJ1-5; D perhaps matches TRBD1 (5 bases). V lost 3 bases, J lost 0 bases, and 15 bases lay in between. CDR3 size: 16 residues. Per germline, CDR1 DFQATT and CDR2 SNEGSKA (reference sequence).

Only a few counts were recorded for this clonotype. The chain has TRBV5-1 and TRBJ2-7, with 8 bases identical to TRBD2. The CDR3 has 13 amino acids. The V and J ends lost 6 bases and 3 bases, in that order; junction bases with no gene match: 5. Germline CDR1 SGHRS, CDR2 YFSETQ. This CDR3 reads CASTSGTSYEQYF. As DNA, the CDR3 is TGCGCCAGCACCTCTGGGACTAGCTACGAGCAGTACTTC.

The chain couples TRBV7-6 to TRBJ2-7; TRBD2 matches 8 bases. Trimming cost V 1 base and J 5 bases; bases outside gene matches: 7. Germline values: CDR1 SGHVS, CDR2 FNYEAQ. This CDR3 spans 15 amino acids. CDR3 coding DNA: TGTGCCAGCAGCTTAGGGAACGGGAGGGGGGACGAGCAGTACTTC. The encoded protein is CASSLGNGRGDEQYF. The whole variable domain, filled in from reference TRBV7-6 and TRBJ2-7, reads GAGVSQSPRYKVTKRGQDVALRCDPISGHVSLYWYRQALGQGPEFLTYFNYEAQQDKSGLPNDRFSAERPEGSISTLTIQRTEQRDSAMYRCASSLGNGRGDEQYFGPGTRLTVT.